The 7 T cell receptor beta chains given below trace back to one sample, sequenced in a study of regulatory T cells in long-lasting Graves disease (dated by TCRdb to the early 2020s). This sample's time point label indicates: newly diagnosed GD, antithyroid drugs for less than 3 months. For both TCR sequencing and RNA sequencing, RNA was extracted from PBMCs using TRIzol. Library preparation employed multiplex PCR. These reads were obtained on an Illumina HiSeq 4000. iRepertoire HTBI primers and Arm-PCR amplification of CDR3 regions were used to construct TCR beta libraries. TCRdb trimmed the raw reads at Q25, called clones with MiXCR and kept productive beta chains. Entries are consolidated by CDR3 protein sequence, retaining the most common genes and DNA. Within this sample are about 560,000 distinct CDR3 sequences, with about 16% of them counted one time only. Together, the top ten hold 12% of the sample.

The same sample was also used in a study of T cells in Graves' hyperthyroidism and ophthalmopathy.

Sequences were derived from peripheral blood mononuclear cells (PBMCs), sampled at new diagnosis, from a patient treated with antithyroid drugs. The receptor set was obtained from a man younger than 35 with Graves disease. Donor details come from another sample of the same person, matched by shared clones.

A remark on this clonotype: Possible read error: a much larger clone is one base away. The gene calls are TRBV12-3 or TRBV12-4 and TRBJ2-1; D call uncertain. This CDR3 contains 13 residues. Trimming shortened V by 1 base and J by 10 bases, and 11 bases separated the two germline ends. The CDR3 region has the DNA TGTGCCAGCAGTTTAGACTCCATGCACGAGCAGTTCTTC. Residues: CASSLDSMHEQFF.

This clonotype was observed at least ten times. The chain carries TRBV15 and TRBJ1-1; D remains ambiguous. Germline loops: CDR1 LNHNV, CDR2 YYDKDF (reference sequence). Trimming cost V 4 bases and J 4 bases, with 4 bases left between them. The CDR3 consists of 11 residues. The CDR3 here is CATSKGTEAFF. CDR3 coding DNA: TGTGCCACCAGCAAGGGCACTGAAGCTTTCTTT.

As concerns this clonotype: The conserved phenylalanine or tryptophan normally closing the CDR3 is absent here, so this likely arose from a read error. The chain employs TRBV20-1 and TRBJ2-7; D is unclear. V dropped 3 bases and J dropped 4 bases, with 10 bases sitting between them. The CDR3 runs 12 residues. CDR1 and CDR2 from the germline V gene are DFQATT and SNEGSKA (reference sequence). Written as DNA, the CDR3 is TGCAGTGCTAGGGGTGAAGGTTACGAGCAGTACTCC. Residues: CSARGEGYEQYS.

This clonotype has a single count. The rearrangement links TRBV5-1 to TRBJ2-1, with TRBD1 as a possible D gene (6 bases). With 0 bases removed from V and 6 bases from J, the gap between germline ends came to 13 bases. The CDR3 length is 15 residues. Germline V lookup: CDR1 SGHRS, CDR2 YFSETQ. The CDR3 region has the DNA TGCGCCAGCAGCTTGGGACAGGTGGTTGGCAATGAGCAGTTCTTC. Residues: CASSLGQVVGNEQFF.

This clonotype showed up many times. The chain combines TRBV6-2 or TRBV6-3 with TRBJ2-7, with D perhaps matching TRBD1 (5 bases). V was clipped by 6 bases and J by 5 bases, with 8 bases between them. The CDR3 is 11 amino acids. Germline V CDR1 and CDR2: MNHEY, SVGEGT. The DNA for the CDR3 is TGTGCCAGCAGGGGGCCTAACGAGCAGTACTTC. This gives the protein CASRGPNEQYF.

At least ten counts were recorded for this clonotype. The chain is built from TRBV29-1 and TRBJ2-7; TRBD2 matches 12 bases. The germline gives CDR1 SQVTM, CDR2 ANQGSEA. Unmatched junction bases numbered 6, after V lost 7 bases and J lost 2 bases. The CDR3 sequence is 14 residues long. The CDR3: CSASPSGRAYEQYF. CDR3 in DNA: TGCAGCGCCAGCCCTAGCGGGAGGGCCTACGAGCAGTACTTC.

This clonotype was seen at least ten times. The J gene is TRBJ2-7, the V gene TRBV28; D is possibly TRBD1 (6 bases). Germline lookup yields CDR1 MDHEN and CDR2 SYDVKM. Trimming removed 1 base from V and 6 bases from J, with 16 bases in between. The CDR3 sequence is 15 residues long. Written as DNA, the CDR3 is TGTGCCAGCAGTTTATTTACAGGGCCCGTGGGCGAGCAGTACTTC. Its translation: CASSLFTGPVGEQYF.